These 17 T cell receptor beta chains came from one sample sequenced in a study of blood T cell repertoires in COVID-19. Method: immunoSEQ multiplex PCR; TCRdb's copy keeps in-frame clones and lacks some. The sample records approximately 250,000 clones, more than 65% being singletons. Sequencing was carried out using peripheral blood. These receptors originate from a woman in her thirties or forties who had recovered from COVID-19.

A note on this clone: At one end, the junction sequence differs from germline, possibly due to a read error. J is TRBJ2-7 and V is TRBV11-2, with D possibly being TRBD1 (6 bases). The germline V gene has CDR1 SGHAT and CDR2 FQNNGV. This CDR3 has 15 residues. CDR3 residues: CASSLEPGHFYEQYF. As DNA, the CDR3 is TGTGCCAGCAGCCTAGAGCCGGGACACTTCTACGAGCAGTACTTC.

V and J are TRBV13 and TRBJ2-1, with D possibly TRBD2 on 5 matching bases. CDR1 and CDR2 from the germline V gene are PRHDT and FYEKMQ (reference sequence). The CDR3 runs 14 residues. V shed 3 bases and J shed 10 bases, with 16 bases lying between them. The CDR3 loop reads CASSLRLAPIEQFF. For the CDR3, the DNA is TGTGCCAGCAGCTTGAGGCTAGCTCCCATAGAGCAGTTCTTC. The entire variable domain, with the rest obtained from reference TRBV13 and TRBJ2-1, is as follows: AAGVIQSPRHLIKEKRETATLKCYPIPRHDTVYWYQQGPGQDPQFLISFYEKMQSDKGSIPDRFSAQQFSDYHSELNMSSLELGDSALYFCASSLRLAPIEQFFGPGTRLTVL.

The chain recombines TRBV5-4 with TRBJ2-1; 7 nucleotides line up with TRBD2. Germline V CDR1 and CDR2: SGHNT, YYREEE (reference sequence). Losses at the gene ends were 1 base for V and 0 bases for J; bases not matched to a gene: 1. The CDR3 sequence is 15 residues long. The CDR3 DNA sequence: TGTGCCAGCAGCTTGCGGGGGGACTCCTACAATGAGCAGTTCTTC. Translated, it gives CASSLRGDSYNEQFF.

This chain links TRBV7-3 with TRBJ2-7; D is perhaps TRBD1 (6 bases). The CDR3 totals 11 residues. V dropped 4 bases and J dropped 7 bases, with 8 bases sitting between them. Germline loops: CDR1 SGHTA, CDR2 FQGTGA. CDR3 bases: TGTGCCAGCAGCTCCACAGGGGAGCAGTACTTC. It translates to CASSSTGEQYF.

The chain uses TRBV5-1 and TRBJ2-3; perhaps TRBD1 as D (5 bases). Trimming left V 2 bases short and J 0 bases short, with 7 bases between. From germline, CDR1 is SGHRS and CDR2 YFSETQ. This CDR3 comprises 14 residues. CDR3 sequence: CASSFQGSTDTQYF. DNA of the CDR3: TGCGCCAGCAGCTTTCAGGGCAGCACAGATACGCAGTATTTT.

V is TRBV29-1 and J is TRBJ1-6; D not resolved. V shed 1 base and J shed 0 bases, with 10 bases lying between them. The germline gives CDR1 SQVTM, CDR2 ANQGSEA. The CDR3 is made up of 16 amino acids. CDR3 coding DNA: TGCAGCGTTGAAGTAGTTCGGAGCTCCTATAATTCACCCCTCCACTTT. It translates to CSVEVVRSSYNSPLHF.

CDR3 amino acids: CAISESSSGSPYEQYF. The CDR3 bases are TGTGCCATCAGTGAGTCGTCTAGCGGGTCACCCTACGAGCAGTACTTC. The chain recombines TRBV10-3 with TRBJ2-7, with 8 bases aligning to TRBD2. Germline-derived CDR1 and CDR2 are ENHRY and SYGVKD. Unmatched junction bases numbered 6, after V lost 0 bases and J lost 2 bases. The CDR3 spans 16 residues.

J is TRBJ1-1 and V is TRBV7-9, with 7 nucleotides matching TRBD1. This CDR3 comprises 14 residues. Per germline, CDR1 SEHNR and CDR2 FQNEAQ (reference sequence). After removal of 3 bases from V and 1 base from J, the junction contained 2 bases not matched to a gene. CDR3: CASSFWDRNTEAFF. The CDR3 DNA is TGTGCCAGCAGCTTTTGGGACAGGAACACTGAAGCTTTCTTT.

V is TRBV19 and J is TRBJ1-6, with 11 bases fitting TRBD1. The V segment lost 5 bases and the J segment 7 bases; nucleotides outside the gene matches: 7. Germline-derived CDR1 and CDR2 are LNHDA and SQIVND (reference sequence). The CDR3 is 16 amino acids. CDR3 in amino acids: CASSPGTGGRNSPLHF. In nucleotides, the CDR3 is TGTGCCAGTAGTCCCGGGACAGGGGGACGAAATTCACCCCTCCACTTT. The full variable domain, in which reference TRBV19 and TRBJ1-6 provide the parts outside the CDR3, is DGGITQSPKYLFRKEGQNVTLSCEQNLNHDAMYWYRQDPGQGLRLIYYSQIVNDFQKGDIAEGYSVSREKKESFPLTVTSAQKNPTAFYLCASSPGTGGRNSPLHFGNGTRLTVT.

The rearrangement links TRBV12-5 to TRBJ2-2, with unresolved D. The ends were cut back, 5 bases at V and 2 bases at J, with 12 bases in the middle. The CDR3 is made up of 15 amino acids. Germline CDR1 reads LGHNT; CDR2 reads FRNRAP. In nucleotides, the CDR3 is TGTGCTAGTGGTATCCTCCCCCTTAACACCGGGGAGCTGTTTTTT. This sequence encodes CASGILPLNTGELFF.

This clone occurred a few times. The chain joins TRBV5-6 to TRBJ2-5; D perhaps matches TRBD1 (5 bases). Germline assignment: CDR1 SGHDT and CDR2 YYEEEE. Deletions cut 0 bases from V and 1 base from J, with 13 bases between. The CDR3 has 16 residues. This CDR3 is CASSLGMTELQETQYF. As DNA, the CDR3 is TGTGCCAGCAGCTTGGGGATGACAGAGCTCCAAGAGACCCAGTACTTC.

The chain employs TRBV20-1 and TRBJ2-7; 7 nucleotides align to TRBD1. CDR3 length equals 11 residues. The germline gives CDR1 DFQATT, CDR2 SNEGSKA (reference sequence). The J segment lost 2 bases and the V segment lost 7 bases, leaving 2 bases of the junction unmatched. This CDR3 reads CSVTGAYEQYF. The CDR3, as DNA: TGCAGTGTAACAGGGGCCTACGAGCAGTACTTC.

The chain carries TRBV27 and TRBJ1-1, with D perhaps matching TRBD1 (6 bases). The CDR3 sequence is 13 residues long. V was shortened by 6 bases and J by 1 base, with 9 bases between the two germline ends. Germline V gene data show CDR1 as MNHEY and CDR2 as SMNVEV (reference sequence). In DNA form, the CDR3 reads TGTGCCAGCAGAAAAGGGGGGAACACTGAAGCTTTCTTT. Translated: CASRKGGNTEAFF.

In its sample, this clone was seen once. The chain joins TRBV19 to TRBJ2-1; D remains unclear. Germline V CDR1 and CDR2: LNHDA, SQIVND (reference sequence). This CDR3 is 15 amino acids long. V lost 1 base, J lost 1 base, and 8 bases lay in between. Here the CDR3 DNA reads TGTGCCAGTAGTATAGGGCGGAGATCCTACAATGAGCAGTTCTTC. It is translated as CASSIGRRSYNEQFF.

The V call is TRBV12-5, the J call TRBJ2-5, with 8 positions matching TRBD2. This CDR3 has 16 residues. Per germline, CDR1 LGHNT and CDR2 FRNRAP. J lost 1 base, V lost 6 bases, and 10 bases had no gene match. This CDR3 is CASGRATSAIQETQYF. Written as DNA, the CDR3 is TGTGCTAGTGGCCGCGCGACTAGCGCCATCCAAGAGACCCAGTACTTC.

The J gene is TRBJ1-3, the V gene TRBV3-1 (or the pseudogene TRBV3-2); possible D gene TRBD1, 5 bases. The CDR3 length is 16 residues. V lost 4 bases and J 7 bases, leaving 20 bases between the germline ends. Germline values: CDR1 LGHDT, CDR2 YNNKEL (reference sequence). CDR3 amino acids: CASSRGGTSGGNTIYF. The DNA of the CDR3 is TGTGCCAGCAGCCGCGGGGGGACTTCAGGAGGGAACACCATATATTTT.

This clone was observed a few times. This sample also contains other DNA sequences that code for the same CDR3. The V and J genes are TRBV18 and TRBJ1-1; TRBD1 is a possible D gene (6 bases). Trimming shortened V by 1 base and J by 3 bases, and 6 bases separated the two germline ends. The CDR3 loop spans 13 amino acids. Germline CDR1 is KGHSH and CDR2 is LQKENI. The CDR3 is CASSPQGDTEAFF. The CDR3 DNA reads TGTGCCAGCTCACCACAGGGGGACACTGAAGCTTTCTTT.